Given below is one T cell receptor (beta chain) in context. This sample is drawn from a study of control samples from healthy donors and cancer patients. CDR1 and CDR2 (germline): MNHEY, SVGAGI. CDR3 length: 11 residues. Between the trimmed V and J ends, which lost 8 bases and 3 bases, there was a span of 7 bases. TCRdb's copy holds only in-frame clones and misses some; the assay was immunoSEQ multiplex PCR. The sample records 90,000 to 100,000 clones, over 75% being singletons. This receptor was taken from a woman younger than 30 in good health. Sequencing input: blood. The rearrangement joins TRBV6-5 to TRBJ1-1; D is unclear. The CDR3 nucleotides are TGTGCCAGCGGGAGGTACACTGAAGCTTTCTTT. Translated: CASGRYTEAFF.